The clone carrying this T cell receptor (beta chain) was counted many times. MiXCR, applied by TCRdb to the 5' RACE reads, yields one record per CDR3 protein. The profile shows hundreds of thousands of distinct CDR3 sequences, around 28% of them singletons. The V end was cut by 5 bases, the J end by 3 bases, with 14 bases between. The CDR3 is made up of 14 amino acids. CDR1 is SGHVS and CDR2 is FQNEAQ in the germline V gene. The sample comes from a study of T-cell memory formation after mild COVID-19. What was sequenced was PBMCs or a T cell subset sorted from them (not recorded which). V gene TRBV7-8 combines with J gene TRBJ2-7; D may be TRBD2 (6 bases). The sequence was obtained from an adult woman who had mild COVID-19 (a few samples of this study predate the infection). Cell type and time point are not known. For the CDR3, the DNA is TGTGCCAGCAGCCTCGGAGGGCCGGGCTACGAGCAGTACTTC. Its translation is CASSLGGPGYEQYF.